The 16 T cell receptor beta chains in this list originate from one sample, sequenced in a study of breast tumors, draining lymph nodes, adjacent tissues. Axillary draining lymph nodes of breast cancer patients supplied the node samples. TCRdb redid the calling of the multiplex PCR reads with MiXCR, one entry per CDR3 protein. The sample consists of 180,000 or so distinct CDR3 sequences, 25% to 40% of them appearing once. Sequencing was done on a sample of axillary lymph node tissue. These receptor sequences come from a female donor with breast cancer. Some clones in this sample may be carry-over from other donors' samples.

At least ten counts were recorded for this clonotype. The chain uses TRBV29-1 and TRBJ2-3; D not resolved. Trimming left V 4 bases short and J 0 bases short, with 8 bases between. The germline V gene encodes CDR1 SQVTM and CDR2 ANQGSEA. This CDR3 has 13 amino acids. This chain's CDR3 is CSVALGSTDTQYF. The CDR3 coding sequence is TGCAGCGTTGCCCTAGGCAGCACAGATACGCAGTATTTT.

The rearrangement joins TRBV15 to TRBJ1-2, with a tentative D call TRBD1 (5 bases). The CDR3 extends over 15 amino acids. Trimming left V 3 bases short and J 7 bases short, with 18 bases between. Germline V gene lookup returns CDR1 LNHNV and CDR2 YYDKDF (reference sequence). The DNA of the CDR3 is TGTGCCACCAGCAGCTTAGACAGCTCTAGGGGTGGCTACACCTTC. Residues: CATSSLDSSRGGYTF.

A word on this clonotype: This may arise from a read error, as a much more abundant clone is one base away. The chain joins TRBV20-1 to TRBJ1-5; 7 nucleotides match TRBD1. The germline CDR1 and CDR2 sequences are DFQATT and SNEGSKA (reference sequence). This CDR3 spans 14 amino acids. CDR3 nucleotides: TGCAGTGCTAAGGGACAGAAGCGTAATCCGCCCCAGCATTTT. Amino acids: CSAKGQKRNPPQHF.

This clonotype has ten or more counts. The chain employs TRBV2 and TRBJ2-7; tentative D call: TRBD2 (6 bases). Germline CDR1 and CDR2: SNHLY and FYNNEI. Trimming took off 10 bases at V and 1 base at J, with 17 bases between the two ends. CDR3 length: 14 residues. In DNA, the CDR3 is TGTGCCACCACAACCGGGAGTCTGTCCTACGAGCAGTACTTC. This encodes CATTTGSLSYEQYF.

On this clonotype itself: This may be a read error: a much more frequent sequence differs by one nucleotide. J is TRBJ1-3 and V is TRBV6-1; TRBD1 is a possible D gene (5 bases). Germline CDR1 reads MNHNS; CDR2 reads SASEGT. The CDR3 totals 15 residues. The CDR3 DNA reads TGTGCCAGCAGTGAAGTTAAGGGGCCTGGAAACACCGTATATTTT. Residues: CASSEVKGPGNTVYF.

The rearrangement links TRBV11-2 to TRBJ2-6; TRBD1 matches 9 bases. Looked up from germline, CDR1 is SGHAT and CDR2 is FQNNGV. The V segment lost 5 bases and the J segment 0 bases; nucleotides outside the gene matches: 5. The CDR3 covers 17 residues. The CDR3 loop is CASSRDREPSGANVLTF. The CDR3 DNA sequence: TGTGCCAGCAGCCGGGACAGGGAGCCCTCTGGGGCCAACGTCCTGACTTTC.

The chain has TRBV2 and TRBJ2-7; D is tentatively TRBD1 or TRBD2 (5 bases each). V lost 6 bases to trimming and J lost 2 bases, with 17 bases between them. Per germline, CDR1 SNHLY and CDR2 FYNNEI. CDR3 length equals 15 residues. The CDR3 DNA sequence: TGTGCCAGCAGCCCCTCGGACGGGACCCCCTACGAGCAGTACTTC. Amino acids: CASSPSDGTPYEQYF. Full variable domain (remainder filled in from reference TRBV2 and TRBJ2-7): EPEVTQTPSHQVTQMGQEVILRCVPISNHLYFYWYRQILGQKVEFLVSFYNNEISEKSEIFDDQFSVERPDGSNFTLKIRSTKLEDSAMYFCASSPSDGTPYEQYFGPGTRLTVT.

Points on this clonotype: This CDR3 fails to terminate in the conserved phenylalanine or tryptophan, so it likely reflects a read error. The rearrangement links TRBV25-1 to TRBJ2-1; D may correspond to TRBD1 or TRBD2 (7 bases each). The CDR3 runs 15 residues. The germline V gene has CDR1 MGHDK and CDR2 SYGVNS. Trimming removed 3 bases at V and 5 bases at J, with 14 bases between. CDR3 DNA sequence: TGTGCCAGCAGTGAGGGAGGGGGCATGGACAATGAGCAGTTCTGC. Encoded protein: CASSEGGGMDNEQFC.

This clonotype showed up just a few times. A much larger clonotype is one base distant, so this may be a read error. J is TRBJ2-1 and V is TRBV7-8; 7 nucleotides align to TRBD2. The CDR3 extends over 17 amino acids. Germline V CDR1 and CDR2: SGHVS, FQNEAQ. CDR3 nucleotides: TGTGCCAGCAGCTTCGAGGGGCGGGCTAGCGGACCCAATCAGCAGTTCTTC. Amino acid sequence: CASSFEGRASGPNQQFF.

The chain employs TRBV30 and TRBJ1-1; D gene uncertain. V dropped 2 bases and J dropped 1 base, with 8 bases sitting between them. The CDR3 has 13 amino acids. Germline CDR1 GTSNPN, CDR2 SVGIG (reference sequence). Here the CDR3 reads CAWSRTRNTEAFF. In DNA form, the CDR3 reads TGTGCCTGGAGTCGGACCCGGAACACTGAAGCTTTCTTT.

Only one count was recorded for this clonotype. The germline gene is not matched at one end of the junction; a read error may be the cause. The rearrangement uses TRBV3-1 and TRBJ1-5; D gene uncertain. This CDR3 region has 14 residues. CDR1 and CDR2 (germline): LGHDT, YNNKEL (reference sequence). Here the CDR3 reads CVSSQSWGNQPQHF. The CDR3 DNA follows: TGTGTCAGCAGCCAAAGTTGGGGCAATCAGCCCCAGCATTTT.

J is TRBJ2-7 and V is TRBV13, with D hard to call. The CDR3 is 12 residues long. CDR1 is PRHDT and CDR2 is FYEKMQ in the germline V gene (reference sequence). V lost 2 bases and J 1 base, leaving 3 bases between the germline ends. For the CDR3, the DNA is TGTGCCAGCAGCTTACCATCCTACGAGCAGTACTTC. This translates into CASSLPSYEQYF.

This clonotype has at least ten counts. This may come from a read error, since a much larger clone is one base off. V and J are TRBV7-9 and TRBJ1-2, with 9 nucleotides matching TRBD1. CDR1 is SEHNR and CDR2 is FQNEAQ in the germline V gene (reference sequence). The CDR3 totals 16 residues. CDR3 DNA sequence: TGTGCCAGCAGCTTAGAGGGGGACAGGGCCTTGTTTGGCCACACCTTC. Protein sequence: CASSLEGDRALFGHTF.

In the case of this clonotype: This may arise from a read error, as a much more abundant clone is one base away. The genes are TRBV6-5 and TRBJ1-6; 8 nucleotides agree with TRBD1. The CDR3 is made up of 16 amino acids. Germline V gene lookup returns CDR1 MNHEY and CDR2 SVGAGI. The V and J ends lost 5 bases and 3 bases, in that order; junction bases with no gene match: 6. CDR3 loop: CASSPQGASYNSPLHF. The CDR3 bases are TGTGCCAGCAGTCCTCAGGGGGCCAGCTATAATTCACCCCTCCACTTT.

This clonotype has a count of ten or more. The chain combines TRBV7-2 with TRBJ2-1; 8 nucleotides agree with TRBD2. V shed 5 bases, J shed 8 bases, and the junction held 2 bases outside the gene matches. There are 12 residues in the CDR3. Germline CDR1 SGHTA, CDR2 FQGNSA. The CDR3 DNA sequence: TGTGCCAGCAGCCTACTAGCGGATGAGCAGTTCTTC. Protein: CASSLLADEQFF.

The rearrangement links TRBV12-3 or TRBV12-4 to TRBJ1-3; a possible D gene is TRBD1 (5 bases). The CDR3 extends over 15 amino acids. The CDR3 loop is CASSRDGTSGNTIYF. CDR3 in DNA: TGTGCTAGTTCGCGGGACGGAACCTCTGGAAACACCATATATTTT.